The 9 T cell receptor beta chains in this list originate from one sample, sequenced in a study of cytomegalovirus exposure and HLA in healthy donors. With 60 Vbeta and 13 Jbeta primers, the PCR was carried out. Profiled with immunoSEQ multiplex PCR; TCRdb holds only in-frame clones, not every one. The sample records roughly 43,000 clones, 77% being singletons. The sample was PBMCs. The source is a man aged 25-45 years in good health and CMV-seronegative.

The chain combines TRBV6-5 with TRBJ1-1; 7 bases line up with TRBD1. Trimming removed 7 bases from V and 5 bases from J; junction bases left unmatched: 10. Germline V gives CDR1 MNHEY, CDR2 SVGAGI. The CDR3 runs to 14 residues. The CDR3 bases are TGTGCCAGCAACCGCGACAGGGCCCGAACTGAAGCTTTCTTT. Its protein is CASNRDRARTEAFF.

The CDR3 DNA reads as TGTGCCAGCAGCTTAGACAGCGGGGGGGGAGAGCAGTACTTC. Residues: CASSLDSGGGEQYF. The chain uses TRBV7-6 and TRBJ2-7; 10 nucleotides agree with TRBD2. The junction had 4 bases not matched to a gene; V was cut back by 1 base and J by 7 bases. There are 14 residues in the CDR3. Per germline, CDR1 SGHVS and CDR2 FNYEAQ.

This CDR3 is CAWSRGGRVGAFF. CDR3 nucleotides: TGTGCCTGGAGTCGCGGGGGTCGGGTAGGGGCTTTCTTT. This chain uses TRBV30 with TRBJ1-1, with D perhaps TRBD1 (5 bases). This CDR3 is built from 13 residues. CDR1 GTSNPN and CDR2 SVGIG come from the germline V gene (reference sequence). V shed 2 bases and J shed 11 bases, with 18 bases lying between them. Variable domain in full (rest from reference TRBV30 and TRBJ1-1): SQTIHQWPATLVQPVGSPLSLECTVEGTSNPNLYWYRQAAGRGLQLLFYSVGIGQISSEVPQNLSASRPQDRQFILSSKKLLLSDSGFYLCAWSRGGRVGAFFGQGTRLTVV.

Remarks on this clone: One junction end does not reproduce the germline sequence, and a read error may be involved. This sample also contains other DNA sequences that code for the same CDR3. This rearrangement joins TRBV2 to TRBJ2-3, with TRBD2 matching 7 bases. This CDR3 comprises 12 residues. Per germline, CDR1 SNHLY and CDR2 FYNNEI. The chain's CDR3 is CASQRDSDTQYF. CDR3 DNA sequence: TGTGCCAGTCAGCGGGATTCAGACACGCAGTATTTT.

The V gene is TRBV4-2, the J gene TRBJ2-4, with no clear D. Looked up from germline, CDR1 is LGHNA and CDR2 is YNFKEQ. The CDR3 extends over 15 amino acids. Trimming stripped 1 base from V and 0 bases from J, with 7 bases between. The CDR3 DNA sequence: TGTGCCAGCAGCCAAGTATCCCTAGCCAAAAACATTCAGTACTTC. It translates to CASSQVSLAKNIQYF.

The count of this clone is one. For the CDR3, the DNA is TGTGCCAGCAGTCTCCTTCCCCTAGGGGCGGGGGAGCAGTACTTC. It encodes CASSLLPLGAGEQYF. The gene calls are TRBV28 and TRBJ2-7, with a tentative D call TRBD2 (6 bases). Trimming removed 5 bases at V and 7 bases at J, with 21 bases between. The germline gives CDR1 MDHEN, CDR2 SYDVKM. The CDR3 length is 15 residues.

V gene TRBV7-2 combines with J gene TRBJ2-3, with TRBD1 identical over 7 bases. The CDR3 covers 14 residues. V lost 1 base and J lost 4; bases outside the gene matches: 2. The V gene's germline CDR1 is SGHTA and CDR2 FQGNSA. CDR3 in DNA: TGTGCCAGCAGCTTAGTGCAGGGGGCAGATACGCAGTATTTT. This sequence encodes CASSLVQGADTQYF.

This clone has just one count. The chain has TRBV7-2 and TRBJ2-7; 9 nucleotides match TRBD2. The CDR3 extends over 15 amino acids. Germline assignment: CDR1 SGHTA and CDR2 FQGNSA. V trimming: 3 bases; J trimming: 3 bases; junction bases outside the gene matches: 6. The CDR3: CASSFKVAGDYEQYF. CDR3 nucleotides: TGTGCCAGCAGCTTTAAGGTAGCGGGAGACTACGAGCAGTACTTC.

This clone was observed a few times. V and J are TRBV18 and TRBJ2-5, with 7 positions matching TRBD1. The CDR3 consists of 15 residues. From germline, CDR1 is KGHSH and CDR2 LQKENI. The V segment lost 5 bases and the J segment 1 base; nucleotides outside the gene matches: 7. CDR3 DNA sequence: TGTGCCAGCTCAGCGTCGGACAGGCGCCAAGAGACCCAGTACTTC. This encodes CASSASDRRQETQYF.